This TCR beta chain was sequenced during a study of blood T cell repertoires in COVID-19. Study summary: Sites across the United States, Italy and Spain contributed samples from acute and convalescent COVID-19. Nucleic acid was either cDNA or gDNA, and it came from T cells, B-cell-depleted T cells, or PBMCs.

Germline CDR1 reads SGHNT; CDR2 reads YYREEE (reference sequence). CDR3 length: 16 residues. Trimming removed 1 base from V and 0 bases from J; junction bases left unmatched: 3. In the original workflow: Estimated nucleated cell counts came from reference gene primer amplification. Method: immunoSEQ multiplex PCR; TCRdb's copy keeps in-frame clones and lacks some. The V and J calls and clone size come from that table; D and trimming were worked out from the DNA. The repertoire holds more than 200,000 clones, with approximately 90% as singletons. This chain joins TRBV5-4 and TRBJ1-3; 8 bases match TRBD1. The sequencing input was peripheral blood. The source of this sequence is a man between 70 and 80 years old with acute or convalescent COVID-19. CDR3 nucleotides: TGTGCCAGCAGCTTGACGACAGGGGCCTCTGGAAACACCATATATTTT. Protein: CASSLTTGASGNTIYF. The complete variable domain, with remaining parts taken from reference TRBV5-4 and TRBJ1-3, reads ETGVTQSPTHLIKTRGQQVTLRCSSQSGHNTVSWYQQALGQGPQFIFQYYREEENGRGNFPPRFSGLQFPNYSSELNVNALELDDSALYLCASSLTTGASGNTIYFGEGSWLTVV.